Detailed here is one T cell receptor beta chain. Produced via immunoSEQ multiplex PCR; TCRdb's table is partial and in-frame only. The table includes under 20,000 clones, under 80% detected once. The data were obtained in a study of somatic mutations in cytotoxic T cells in rheumatoid arthritis. This receptor was obtained from an adult with rheumatoid arthritis. The sample was CD8+ T cells sorted from blood.

DNA for the CDR3: TGTGCCAGCAGTGCCCGGGACAGGGGGCCCGACACTGAAGCTTTCTTT. Its translation is CASSARDRGPDTEAFF. The genes are TRBV28 and TRBJ1-1; TRBD1 matches 12 bases. Unmatched junction bases numbered 7, after V lost 5 bases and J lost 3 bases. Germline CDR1 MDHEN, CDR2 SYDVKM. The CDR3 consists of 16 residues.